Presented here are 31 T cell receptor beta chains from one specimen sequenced in a study of blood T cell repertoires in COVID-19. The protocol was immunoSEQ multiplex PCR, while the TCRdb copy is restricted to in-frame clones and leaves out a portion. The table shows some 500,000 clones, with roughly nine tenths occurring only once. The source material was peripheral blood. Receptor source: a woman aged 45-65 years with COVID-19, enrolled during active disease.

The genes are TRBV5-1 and TRBJ2-1, with 12 bases fitting TRBD2. Looked up from germline, CDR1 is SGHRS and CDR2 is YFSETQ. CDR3 length equals 14 residues. The ends lost 4 bases at V and 8 bases at J; junction bases unmatched: 4. The CDR3 bases are TGCGCCAGCAGCCCCGGACTAGCGGGGTATGAGCAGTTCTTC. It encodes CASSPGLAGYEQFF.

The chain's CDR3 is CASSLGAGNEQFF. CDR3 nucleotide sequence: TGCGCCAGCAGCTTGGGGGCTGGGAATGAGCAGTTCTTC. The rearrangement links TRBV5-1 to TRBJ2-1; D unclear. The CDR3 consists of 13 residues. Trimming cost V 0 bases and J 7 bases, with 8 bases left between them. Per germline, CDR1 SGHRS and CDR2 YFSETQ. Based on the CDR3 plus reference TRBV5-1 and TRBJ2-1, the full variable domain is KAGVTQTPRYLIKTRGQQVTLSCSPISGHRSVSWYQQTPGQGLQFLFEYFSETQRNKGNFPGRFSGRQFSNSRSEMNVSTLELGDSALYLCASSLGAGNEQFFGPGTRLTVL.

The chain employs TRBV6-6 and TRBJ1-4; possible D gene TRBD1, 5 bases. Germline CDR1 reads MNHNY; CDR2 reads SVGAGI (reference sequence). The V end was cut by 5 bases, the J end by 3 bases, with 10 bases between. This CDR3 spans 14 amino acids. The CDR3: CASSKTDPNEKLFF. The DNA of the CDR3 is TGTGCCAGCAGTAAGACAGACCCTAATGAAAAACTGTTTTTT.

The chain is built from TRBV6-5 and TRBJ2-1, with D possibly TRBD2 on 6 matching bases. V was cut by 6 bases and J by 6 bases, with 12 bases left in between. Germline loops: CDR1 MNHEY, CDR2 SVGAGI. This CDR3 spans 13 amino acids. CDR3 sequence: CASSRGGGNEQFF. The CDR3 DNA sequence: TGTGCCAGCAGCCGGGGAGGCGGCAATGAGCAGTTCTTC.

The chain is built from TRBV7-3 and TRBJ2-2, with D possibly TRBD2 on 6 matching bases. V lost 6 bases, J lost 0 bases, and 17 bases lay in between. This CDR3 contains 17 residues. CDR1 SGHTA and CDR2 FQGTGA come from the germline V gene. The CDR3 is CASRKERTGANTGELFF. The CDR3 DNA sequence: TGTGCCAGCAGGAAGGAAAGGACGGGAGCGAACACCGGGGAGCTGTTTTTT.

V and J are TRBV5-5 and TRBJ1-5; D remains unclear. The V and J ends lost 0 bases and 6 bases respectively, with 10 bases between them. The germline V gene has CDR1 SGHKS and CDR2 YYEKEE (reference sequence). This CDR3 has 14 amino acids. The CDR3 loop is CASSLGGVSQPQHF. CDR3 in DNA: TGTGCCAGCAGCTTGGGGGGAGTGAGTCAGCCCCAGCATTTT. The full variable domain, rest sourced from reference TRBV5-5 and TRBJ1-5, is DAGVTQSPTHLIKTRGQQVTLRCSPISGHKSVSWYQQVLGQGPQFIFQYYEKEERGRGNFPDRFSARQFPNYSSELNVNALLLGDSALYLCASSLGGVSQPQHFGDGTRLSIL.

The CDR3 DNA sequence: TGTGCCAGCAGAGACGGAGTGGAGTCCTCTGGGGCCAACGTCCTGACTTTC. This codes for CASRDGVESSGANVLTF. The chain links TRBV5-4 to TRBJ2-6; D unclear. Germline-derived CDR1 and CDR2 are SGHNT and YYREEE (reference sequence). The CDR3 has 17 amino acids. V was shortened by 5 bases and J by 0 bases, with 15 bases between the two germline ends.

V is TRBV27 and J is TRBJ1-5; D perhaps matches TRBD1 (6 bases). CDR1 MNHEY and CDR2 SMNVEV come from the germline V gene (reference sequence). Trimming removed 8 bases at V and 0 bases at J, with 17 bases between. The length of the CDR3 is 16 residues. The CDR3 spells CASGLPGDYSNQPQHF. CDR3 bases: TGTGCCAGCGGGTTACCAGGGGACTATAGCAATCAGCCCCAGCATTTT.

The chain uses TRBV5-1 and TRBJ2-7; TRBD1 matches at 7 bases. The V segment lost 3 bases and the J segment 0 bases; nucleotides outside the gene matches: 6. Germline loops: CDR1 SGHRS, CDR2 YFSETQ. The CDR3 length is 15 residues. In DNA form, the CDR3 reads TGCGCCAGCAGCTCCCAGACAGGGTTCTCCTACGAGCAGTACTTC. Translated: CASSSQTGFSYEQYF.

The genes are TRBV14 and TRBJ1-2; 8 bases match TRBD1. V lost 6 bases and J lost 4; bases outside the gene matches: 7. The CDR3 is 14 residues long. CDR1 is SGHDN and CDR2 is FVKESK in the germline V gene. CDR3 DNA sequence: TGTGCCAGCAGAGGGACAGGCGGACCCTATGGCTACACCTTC. Protein product: CASRGTGGPYGYTF.

The V and J genes are TRBV19 and TRBJ1-1; D possibly corresponds to TRBD1 (6 bases). CDR1 and CDR2 (germline): LNHDA, SQIVND (reference sequence). Trimming took 7 bases from V and 9 from J, leaving 18 bases between them. The CDR3 extends over 13 amino acids. The CDR3 protein is CASIWSAQGQAFF. CDR3 bases: TGTGCCAGTATTTGGTCGGCCCAGGGGCAAGCTTTCTTT.

Here the CDR3 DNA reads TGTGCCAGCAGCCAAGATCTAGCGGGGGTCCCCTGGGGGGAGCAGTACTTC. This sequence encodes CASSQDLAGVPWGEQYF. V usage is TRBV3-1 (or the pseudogene TRBV3-2) and J usage is TRBJ2-7; 10 bases align to TRBD2. J was trimmed by 7 bases and V by 0 bases; bases with no gene match: 12. The CDR3 has 17 amino acids. CDR1 LGHDT and CDR2 YNNKEL come from the germline V gene (reference sequence).

The V gene is TRBV30, the J gene TRBJ1-6; maybe TRBD1 (6 bases). The CDR3 totals 15 residues. Deletions cut 2 bases from V and 9 bases from J, with 17 bases between. CDR1 and CDR2 from the germline V gene are GTSNPN and SVGIG (reference sequence). CDR3 amino acids: CAWSLPPGQISPLHF. In nucleotides, the CDR3 is TGTGCCTGGAGTCTCCCCCCGGGACAAATTTCACCCCTCCACTTT.

V and J are TRBV11-2 and TRBJ2-7, with TRBD2 identical over 12 bases. CDR1 is SGHAT and CDR2 is FQNNGV in the germline V gene. The CDR3 has 15 amino acids. J lost 2 bases, V lost 2 bases, and 1 base had no gene match. The CDR3 spells CASSLRTSGAYEQYF. CDR3 DNA: TGTGCCAGCAGCTTAAGGACTAGCGGGGCCTACGAGCAGTACTTC.

The V call is TRBV5-6, the J call TRBJ1-6, with D perhaps matching TRBD1 (5 bases). Deletions cut 9 bases from V and 8 bases from J, with 18 bases between. The CDR3 is 14 amino acids. The germline gives CDR1 SGHDT, CDR2 YYEEEE. In nucleotides, the CDR3 is TGTGCCACCCGCATTAGACAGTCCGATTCACCCCTCCACTTT. Translating gives CATRIRQSDSPLHF.

This chain joins TRBV24-1 and TRBJ2-3, with 8 bases identical to TRBD2. Germline loops: CDR1 KGHDR, CDR2 SFDVKD. This CDR3 is built from 16 residues. With V trimmed by 10 bases and J by 1 base, 12 bases remained unmatched. CDR3 loop: CATVAGLLSGTDTQYF. Here the CDR3 DNA reads TGTGCCACAGTAGCGGGGTTGCTTTCGGGCACAGATACGCAGTATTTT.

The chain carries TRBV24-1 and TRBJ1-2, with TRBD1 matching 10 bases. Germline-derived CDR1 and CDR2 are KGHDR and SFDVKD. Trimming took 3 bases from V and 8 from J; bases not matched to a gene: 2. This CDR3 has 13 residues. For the CDR3, the DNA is TGTGCCACCAGTGATGGGACAGGGGAAGGCTACACCTTC. Translated: CATSDGTGEGYTF.

The CDR3 sequence is CASSETGRNEKLFF. The CDR3, as DNA: TGTGCCAGCAGTGAGACAGGGCGGAATGAAAAACTGTTTTTT. The genes are TRBV25-1 and TRBJ1-4, with 7 bases that match TRBD1. CDR1 is MGHDK, CDR2 SYGVNS, per germline. The CDR3 sequence is 14 residues long. V lost 3 bases and J lost 5; bases outside the gene matches: 3.

This clone has only one observation. The chain is built from TRBV7-2 and TRBJ2-3; D is unresolved. Between the trimmed V and J ends, which lost 3 bases and 6 bases, there was a span of 7 bases. CDR1 and CDR2 from the germline V gene are SGHTA and FQGNSA. The CDR3 sequence is 12 residues long. CDR3 bases: TGTGCCAGCAGCTTTTTTTCTGATACGCAGTATTTT. Protein product: CASSFFSDTQYF.

This clone occurred once. The chain combines TRBV9 with TRBJ1-4; 7 bases match TRBD1. The ends lost 0 bases at V and 6 bases at J; junction bases unmatched: 5. CDR1 is SGDLS and CDR2 is YYNGEE in the germline V gene. CDR3 length: 15 amino acids. CDR3 loop: CASSVGQGGYEKLFF. Written as DNA, the CDR3 is TGTGCCAGCAGCGTAGGACAGGGCGGATATGAAAAACTGTTTTTT.

This clone was recorded once. The chain employs TRBV3-1 (or the pseudogene TRBV3-2) and TRBJ1-3; TRBD1 is a possible D gene (5 bases). Looked up from germline, CDR1 is LGHDT and CDR2 is YNNKEL (reference sequence). V was pared by 0 bases and J by 0 bases, with 9 bases between. The CDR3 covers 16 residues. Written as DNA, the CDR3 is TGTGCCAGCAGCCAAGAGGGGGGGACCTCTGGAAACACCATATATTTT. Its protein is CASSQEGGTSGNTIYF.

This clone was recorded a few times. The V gene is TRBV6-5, the J gene TRBJ1-2; D call uncertain. Trimming left V 6 bases short and J 4 bases short, with 12 bases between. Germline CDR1 MNHEY, CDR2 SVGAGI. The CDR3 has 13 amino acids. The CDR3 reads CASRPTAVYGYTF. The CDR3 coding sequence is TGTGCCAGCAGGCCAACCGCGGTCTATGGCTACACCTTC.

V gene TRBV5-1 combines with J gene TRBJ1-1; D is perhaps TRBD1 (6 bases). The CDR3 spans 14 residues. CDR1 is SGHRS, CDR2 YFSETQ, per germline. With 4 bases removed from V and 0 bases from J, the gap between germline ends came to 10 bases. The CDR3 protein is CASSIGQMNTEAFF. CDR3 nucleotides: TGCGCCAGCAGCATTGGACAGATGAACACTGAAGCTTTCTTT.

The count of this clone is one. Other DNA sequences in the sample encode the same CDR3. This chain links TRBV5-1 with TRBJ2-7; TRBD1 is a possible D gene (6 bases). The CDR3 is 13 amino acids. The V end was cut by 2 bases, the J end by 3 bases, with 9 bases between. Germline V lookup: CDR1 SGHRS, CDR2 YFSETQ. The CDR3 DNA reads TGCGCCAGCAGCTTACAGGGCAACTACGAGCAGTACTTC. Encoded protein: CASSLQGNYEQYF.

The chain joins TRBV4-2 to TRBJ1-1; 10 bases map to TRBD1. CDR3 length: 15 amino acids. V was pared by 5 bases and J by 4 bases, with 7 bases of the junction left unmatched. The germline gives CDR1 LGHNA, CDR2 YNFKEQ. CDR3 in amino acids: CASSARQGAGTEAFF. Written as DNA, the CDR3 is TGTGCCAGCAGCGCACGACAGGGGGCCGGCACTGAAGCTTTCTTT.

The chain recombines TRBV28 with TRBJ2-7; TRBD1 aligns across 8 bases. The J segment lost 3 bases and the V segment lost 5 bases, leaving 6 bases of the junction unmatched. CDR1 MDHEN and CDR2 SYDVKM come from the germline V gene. The CDR3 is made up of 14 amino acids. The CDR3, as DNA: TGTGCCAGCAGTCGGACAGGGAAATTCTACGAGCAGTACTTC. It encodes CASSRTGKFYEQYF.

This chain uses TRBV21-1 with TRBJ2-2; the table gives TRBD1 as D, unverified against the DNA. TRBV21-1 is a listed pseudogene. CDR3 length equals 15 residues. The CDR3 DNA reads as TGTGCCAGCAGCAAGATCGGTCAGGCCACCGGGGAGCTGTTTTTT. It encodes CASSKIGQATGELFF.

V gene TRBV5-8 combines with J gene TRBJ2-5, with D maybe TRBD2 (6 bases). V lost 0 bases and J lost 1, with 13 bases in between. Germline V lookup: CDR1 SGHTS, CDR2 YDEGEE. The CDR3 extends over 16 amino acids. CDR3 in amino acids: CASSLVGGEIQETQYF. For the CDR3, the DNA is TGTGCCAGCAGCTTGGTAGGCGGGGAAATCCAAGAGACCCAGTACTTC.

This sequence joins TRBV5-6 and TRBJ1-2; tentatively, D is TRBD1 (5 bases). The CDR3 sequence is 13 residues long. V lost 3 bases and J lost 7, with 13 bases in between. Per germline, CDR1 SGHDT and CDR2 YYEEEE. The CDR3, as DNA: TGTGCCAGCAGCTCTGGGGCAGGGATTGGCTACACCTTC. This gives the protein CASSSGAGIGYTF.

The V and J genes are TRBV5-1 and TRBJ2-7; TRBD1 aligns across 9 bases. Germline V gene data show CDR1 as SGHRS and CDR2 as YFSETQ. CDR3 length: 15 residues. V was pared by 0 bases and J by 7 bases, with 8 bases of the junction left unmatched. The CDR3 region is CASSLVPGQGREQYF. In nucleotides, the CDR3 is TGCGCCAGCAGCTTGGTCCCGGGACAGGGCCGGGAGCAGTACTTC.

The chain employs TRBV5-1 and TRBJ2-1; TRBD2 matches 11 bases. J gave up 5 bases and V 4 bases, and 8 bases lay outside the gene matches. The germline V gene has CDR1 SGHRS and CDR2 YFSETQ. The CDR3 contains 16 residues. CDR3 coding DNA: TGCGCCAGCAGCCCCCGTAGCGGGGGGGATGACAATGAGCAGTTCTTC. Translated, it gives CASSPRSGGDDNEQFF. Full variable domain (rest looked up from reference TRBV5-1 and TRBJ2-1): KAGVTQTPRYLIKTRGQQVTLSCSPISGHRSVSWYQQTPGQGLQFLFEYFSETQRNKGNFPGRFSGRQFSNSRSEMNVSTLELGDSALYLCASSPRSGGDDNEQFFGPGTRLTVL.